This T cell receptor (beta chain) was documented in a study of blood T cell repertoires in COVID-19. Study-wide background: Acute and convalescent COVID-19 samples came from the United States, Italy and Spain. PBMCs, B-cell-depleted T cells, or T cells provided the cDNA or gDNA that made up the material.

Methods used by the authors: Reference gene primer amplification yielded estimated nucleated cell counts. Using immunoSEQ multiplex PCR, the repertoire was profiled, and TCRdb retains in-frame clones only, with some absent. The V and J calls and clone size are taken from that table; D and trimming were inferred from the DNA. Among 95,000 to 110,000 clones, roughly nine tenths were seen once, and the ten largest hold approximately 17%. Germline CDR1 reads SGHRS; CDR2 reads YFSETQ. The CDR3 runs 14 residues. The V gene lost 4 bases and the J gene lost 7 bases, with 14 bases spanning the gap. This TCR was recovered from a woman aged 80 or over in a cohort sampled during active COVID-19. Sequencing input: peripheral blood. The chain has TRBV5-1 and TRBJ2-2; weak D call: TRBD1 (7 bases). In nucleotides, the CDR3 is TGCGCCAGCAGCGAGGAGGGGGCTATCGGGGAGCTGTTTTTT. Residues: CASSEEGAIGELFF.